Listed below are T cell receptor beta chains from one sample, sequenced in a study of T cell repertoires in ileal Crohn's disease. The protocol was immunoSEQ multiplex PCR, while the TCRdb copy is restricted to in-frame clones and leaves out a portion. Of 3,000 to 4,000 clones listed, approximately 88% were seen once; the top ten hold approximately 12%. Sequencing was carried out using ileal tissue. The origin of the receptors is an adult with Crohn's disease. Each CDR3 is given with its conserved first and last residue. The D gene is left open where the match is weak. The listing skips clone size in some rows; elsewhere it reads once, few, many or a size class.

clone_size	v_call	d_call	j_call	cdr3_nt	cdr3_aa
NA	TRBV11-3	NA	TRBJ1-4	TGTGCCAGCAGCTTAGTATTAGCGGGAGATAATGAAAAACTGTTTTTT	CASSLVLAGDNEKLFF
NA	TRBV18	NA	TRBJ1-4	TGTGCCAGCTCACCCCCGAGGGGTGAAGCAACTAATGAAAAACTGTTTTTT	CASSPPRGEATNEKLFF
NA	TRBV18	TRBD2	TRBJ2-3	TGTGCCAGCTCACCACAACTCGGGAGGGTGGATACGCAGTATTTT	CASSPQLGRVDTQYF
NA	TRBV4-3	NA	TRBJ2-1	TGCGCCAGCAGCCAACCAGGGGGGTCCTACAATGAGCAGTTCTTC	CASSQPGGSYNEQFF
NA	TRBV2	NA	TRBJ2-2	TGTGCCAGCAGGGACAGCGAGAACACCGGGGAGCTGTTTTTT	CASRDSENTGELFF
NA	TRBV7-9	TRBD1	TRBJ1-2	TGTGCCAGCAGCTTAGGTTATACAGGGGGCCCGATTGGCTACACCTTC	CASSLGYTGGPIGYTF
NA	TRBV14	NA	TRBJ2-1	TGTGCCAGCAGCCTACCTACCTACAATGAGCAGTTCTTC	CASSLPTYNEQFF
NA	TRBV7-3	TRBD1	TRBJ2-6	TGTGCCAGCAGCCCTGGACAGGGGGCCGGGGCCAACGTCCTGACTTTC	CASSPGQGAGANVLTF
NA	TRBV6-1	TRBD2	TRBJ2-3	TGTGCCAGCAGTGAACGGGGGGGATGGGCCACAGATACGCAGTATTTT	CASSERGGWATDTQYF
NA	TRBV5-1	NA	TRBJ1-4	TGCGCCAGCAGCTTGGGACCGTCCGATAATGAAAAACTGTTTTTT	CASSLGPSDNEKLFF
NA	TRBV7-2	TRBD1	TRBJ1-4	TGTGCCAGCAGCTTCACAGGGGGGGGTGAAAAACTGTTTTTT	CASSFTGGGEKLFF
NA	TRBV2	NA	TRBJ1-2	TGTGCCAGCAGTTATGGTCACAACACTAACTATGGCTACACCTTC	CASSYGHNTNYGYTF
NA	TRBV4-1	TRBD1	TRBJ2-7	TGCGCCAGCAGCCAAGATGACAGGGCTTTGTACGAGCAGTACTTC	CASSQDDRALYEQYF
NA	TRBV7-2	NA	TRBJ2-3	TGTGCCAGCATCTCTAGAACAGATACGCAGTATTTT	CASISRTDTQYF
NA	TRBV2	TRBD2	TRBJ2-7	TGTGCCAGCATAACAGATAGTAGCGGGAGGGTATACGAGCAGTACTTC	CASITDSSGRVYEQYF
NA	TRBV18	NA	TRBJ2-7	TGTGCCAGCTCAGGCCGGACAGAAGCCTACGAGCAGTACTTC	CASSGRTEAYEQYF
NA	TRBV6-4	NA	TRBJ2-4	TGTGCCAGCAGTGAGGCCCTCGGAGCCAAAAACATTCAGTACTTC	CASSEALGAKNIQYF
NA	TRBV9	NA	TRBJ1-2	TGTGCCAGCAGCGAGAACCCGAACCCAACAGGCCCCGTCCTTATAGGCTACACCTTC	CASSENPNPTGPVLIGYTF
NA	TRBV19	NA	TRBJ2-7	TGTGCCAGTAGTACTGACAGTTCCTACGAGCAGTACTTC	CASSTDSSYEQYF
NA	TRBV7-2	NA	TRBJ1-1	TGTGCCAGCAGCTTAGGGGGAGGGAGTGCTTTCTTT	CASSLGGGSAFF
once	TRBV5-6	NA	TRBJ2-7	TGTGCCAGCACCAAAAATATGGCGGTAGGCTACGAGCAGTACTTC	CASTKNMAVGYEQYF
NA	TRBV11-2	NA	TRBJ2-1	TGTGCCAGCAGCTTGCCTTTAGGTCCGGGGAGGGAGCAGTTCTTC	CASSLPLGPGREQFF
NA	TRBV11-2	NA	TRBJ2-5	TGTGCCAGCAGCTTGGGGGGCTCTCAAAAAGAGACCCAGTACTTC	CASSLGGSQKETQYF
NA	TRBV5-1	NA	TRBJ2-5	TGCGCCAGCAGCCCGGGCGAGACCCAGTACTTC	CASSPGETQYF
NA	TRBV7-2	NA	TRBJ2-7	TGTGCCAGCAGCCCGACGGCGACCTACGAGCAGTACTTC	CASSPTATYEQYF
NA	TRBV5-1	NA	TRBJ1-2	TGCGCCAGCAGCCCGTACAGAGAAGCTAACTATGGCTACACCTTC	CASSPYREANYGYTF
NA	TRBV5-4	TRBD2	TRBJ2-2	TGTGCCAGCAGCTCGATAGCGGGAGGGTATACCGGGGAGCTGTTTTTT	CASSSIAGGYTGELFF
NA	TRBV4-3	NA	TRBJ2-7	TGCGCCAGCAGCCAAGATTTGCTGGGTACCTACGAGCAGTACTTC	CASSQDLLGTYEQYF
NA	TRBV28	TRBD1	TRBJ2-3	TGTGCCAGCATACAATGGGACAGGGGTTTGCCAGATACGCAGTATTTT	CASIQWDRGLPDTQYF
NA	TRBV7-2	TRBD1	TRBJ1-2	TGTGCCAGCAGCTCGACTCCGACAGGGGGCGGTGATGGCTACACCTTC	CASSSTPTGGGDGYTF